This T cell receptor beta chain derives from a study of spatial heterogeneity in lung cancer. Notes on the study in general: Tumoral mutation counts were tracked by counts of expanded intratumoral alpha and beta TCRs.

As to time point: sample taken at primary tumor resection. The donors were more than 70 patients with non-small cell lung cancer that was early-stage and untreated. Unsorted whole RNA of tumor, nontumor lung or frozen PBMC was sequenced. The germline V gene has CDR1 MGHRA and CDR2 YSYEKL. V gave up 1 base and J gave up 0 bases, with 13 bases separating them. CDR3 length equals 17 residues. TCRdb reanalysed the 5' RACE reads using MiXCR and keeps one entry per CDR3 protein. The sample lists tens of thousands of distinct CDR3 sequences; less than 20% were seen once. This clonotype was observed a few times. Its antigen is not known.

This clonotype was sampled from a female donor with early-stage non-small cell lung cancer. The sample was lung tumor tissue, taken at surgery. The chain links TRBV4-1 to TRBJ2-4; D remains unclear. Here the CDR3 DNA reads TGCGCCAGCAGCCAAGTAGGAAGGCAAATAGCCAAAAACATTCAGTACTTC. Amino acids: CASSQVGRQIAKNIQYF.